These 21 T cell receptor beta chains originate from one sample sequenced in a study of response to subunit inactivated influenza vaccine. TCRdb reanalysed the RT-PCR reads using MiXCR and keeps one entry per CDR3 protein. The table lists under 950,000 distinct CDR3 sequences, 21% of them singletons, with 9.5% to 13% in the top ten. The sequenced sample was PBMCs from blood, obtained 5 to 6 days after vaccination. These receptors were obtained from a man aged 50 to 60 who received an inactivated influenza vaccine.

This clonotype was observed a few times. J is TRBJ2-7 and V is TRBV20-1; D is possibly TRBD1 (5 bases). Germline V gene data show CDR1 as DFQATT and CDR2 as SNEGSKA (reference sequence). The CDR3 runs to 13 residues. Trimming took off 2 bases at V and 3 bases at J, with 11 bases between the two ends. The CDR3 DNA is TGCAGTGCTAGACCCGACAGTGGCTACGAGCAGTACTTC. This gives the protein CSARPDSGYEQYF.

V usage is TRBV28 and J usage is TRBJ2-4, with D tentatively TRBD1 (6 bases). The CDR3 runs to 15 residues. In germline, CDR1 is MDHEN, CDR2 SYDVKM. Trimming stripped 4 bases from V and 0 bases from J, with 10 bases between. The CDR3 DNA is TGTGCCAGCAGTTCGGACAGTCTAGCCAAAAACATTCAGTACTTC. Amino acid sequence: CASSSDSLAKNIQYF.

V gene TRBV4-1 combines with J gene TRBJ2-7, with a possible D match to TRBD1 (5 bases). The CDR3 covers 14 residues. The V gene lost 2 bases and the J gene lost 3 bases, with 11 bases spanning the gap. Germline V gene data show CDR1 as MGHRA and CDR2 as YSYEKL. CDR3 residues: CASSQYLQGYEQYF. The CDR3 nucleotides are TGCGCCAGCAGCCAATACCTCCAGGGCTACGAGCAGTACTTC.

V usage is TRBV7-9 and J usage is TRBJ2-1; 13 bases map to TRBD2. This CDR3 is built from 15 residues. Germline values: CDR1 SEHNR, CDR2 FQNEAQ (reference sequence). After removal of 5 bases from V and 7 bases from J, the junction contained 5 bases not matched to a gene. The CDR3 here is CASSLTGLAGNEQFF. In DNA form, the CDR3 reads TGTGCCAGCAGCCTCACGGGACTAGCGGGGAATGAGCAGTTCTTC.

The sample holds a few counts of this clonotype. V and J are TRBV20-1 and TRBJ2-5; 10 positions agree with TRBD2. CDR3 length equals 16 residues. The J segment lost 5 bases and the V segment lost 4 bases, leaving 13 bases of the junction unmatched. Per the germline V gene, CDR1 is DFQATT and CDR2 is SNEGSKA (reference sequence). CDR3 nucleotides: TGCAGTGCTAATGACGGGCAGCGGGGGGGCGGGGAGACCCAGTACTTC. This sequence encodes CSANDGQRGGGETQYF.

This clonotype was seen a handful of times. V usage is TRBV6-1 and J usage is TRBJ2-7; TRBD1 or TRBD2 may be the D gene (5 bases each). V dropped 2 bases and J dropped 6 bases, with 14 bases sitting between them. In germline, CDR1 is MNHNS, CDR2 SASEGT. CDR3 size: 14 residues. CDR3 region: CASSERGRVREQYF. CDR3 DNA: TGTGCCAGCAGTGAACGGGGCAGGGTCCGCGAGCAGTACTTC.

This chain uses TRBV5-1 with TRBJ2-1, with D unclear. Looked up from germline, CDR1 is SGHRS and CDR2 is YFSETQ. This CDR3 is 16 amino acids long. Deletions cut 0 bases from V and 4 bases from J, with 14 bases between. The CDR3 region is CASSLEAHGLYNEQFF. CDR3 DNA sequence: TGCGCCAGCAGCTTGGAGGCACACGGGTTATACAATGAGCAGTTCTTC.

CDR3: CASCLETGVVEQYF. In nucleotides, the CDR3 is TGTGCCAGCTGCTTGGAGACAGGGGTCGTCGAGCAGTACTTC. This sequence joins TRBV28 and TRBJ2-7; the match to TRBD1 covers 8 bases. Germline V gene data show CDR1 as MDHEN and CDR2 as SYDVKM. CDR3 size: 14 residues. V was pared by 8 bases and J by 6 bases, with 12 bases of the junction left unmatched.

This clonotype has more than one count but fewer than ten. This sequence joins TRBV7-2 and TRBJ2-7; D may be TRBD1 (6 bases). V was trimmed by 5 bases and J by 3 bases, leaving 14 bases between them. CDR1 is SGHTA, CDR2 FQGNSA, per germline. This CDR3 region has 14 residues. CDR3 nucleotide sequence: TGTGCCAGCAGCACCGTCGGACAGAACTACGAGCAGTACTTC. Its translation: CASSTVGQNYEQYF.

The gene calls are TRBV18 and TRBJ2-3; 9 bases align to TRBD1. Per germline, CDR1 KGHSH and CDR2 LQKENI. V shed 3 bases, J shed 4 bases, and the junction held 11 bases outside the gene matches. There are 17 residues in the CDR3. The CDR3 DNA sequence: TGTGCCAGCTCACCCTTTCGGGACAGGGCGAGTCCAGATACGCAGTATTTT. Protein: CASSPFRDRASPDTQYF.

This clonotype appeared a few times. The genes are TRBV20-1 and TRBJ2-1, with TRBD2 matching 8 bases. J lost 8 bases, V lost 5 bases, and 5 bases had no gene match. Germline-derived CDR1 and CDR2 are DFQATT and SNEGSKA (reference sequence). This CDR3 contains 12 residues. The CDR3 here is CSAPREGDEQFF. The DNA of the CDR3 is TGCAGTGCTCCTCGGGAGGGCGATGAGCAGTTCTTC.

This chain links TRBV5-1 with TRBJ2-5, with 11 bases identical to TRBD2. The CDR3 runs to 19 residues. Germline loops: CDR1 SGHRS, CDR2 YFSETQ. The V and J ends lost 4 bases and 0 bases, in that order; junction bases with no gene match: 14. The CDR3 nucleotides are TGCGCCAGCAGCGCGGGGGTGTCCGGGACTAGCGGAGACCAAGAGACCCAGTACTTC. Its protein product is CASSAGVSGTSGDQETQYF. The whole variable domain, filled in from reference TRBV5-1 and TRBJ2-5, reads KAGVTQTPRYLIKTRGQQVTLSCSPISGHRSVSWYQQTPGQGLQFLFEYFSETQRNKGNFPGRFSGRQFSNSRSEMNVSTLELGDSALYLCASSAGVSGTSGDQETQYFGPGTRLLVL.

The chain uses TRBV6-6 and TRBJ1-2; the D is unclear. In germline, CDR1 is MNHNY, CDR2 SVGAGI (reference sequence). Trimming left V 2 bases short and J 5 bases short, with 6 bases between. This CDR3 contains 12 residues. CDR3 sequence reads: CASSYTFYGYTF. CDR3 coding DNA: TGTGCCAGCAGTTACACCTTTTATGGCTACACCTTC.

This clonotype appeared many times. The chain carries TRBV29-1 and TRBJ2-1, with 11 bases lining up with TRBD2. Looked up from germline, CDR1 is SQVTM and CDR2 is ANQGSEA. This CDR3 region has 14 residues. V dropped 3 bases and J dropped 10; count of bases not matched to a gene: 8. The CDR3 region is CSVEFTSGSREQFF. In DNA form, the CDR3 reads TGCAGCGTTGAGTTTACTAGCGGGAGTAGAGAGCAGTTCTTC.

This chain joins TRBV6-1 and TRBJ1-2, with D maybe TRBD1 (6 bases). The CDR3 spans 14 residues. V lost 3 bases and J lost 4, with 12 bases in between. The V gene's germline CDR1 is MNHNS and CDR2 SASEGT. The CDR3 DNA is TGTGCCAGCAGTGAGGAACAGGGCATCTATGGCTACACCTTC. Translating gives CASSEEQGIYGYTF.

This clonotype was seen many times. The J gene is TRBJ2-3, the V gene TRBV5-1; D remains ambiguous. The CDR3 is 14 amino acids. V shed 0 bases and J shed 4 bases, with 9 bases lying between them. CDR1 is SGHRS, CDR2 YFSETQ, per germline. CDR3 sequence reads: CASSLGGGSDTQYF. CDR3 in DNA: TGCGCCAGCAGCTTGGGAGGTGGATCAGATACGCAGTATTTT.

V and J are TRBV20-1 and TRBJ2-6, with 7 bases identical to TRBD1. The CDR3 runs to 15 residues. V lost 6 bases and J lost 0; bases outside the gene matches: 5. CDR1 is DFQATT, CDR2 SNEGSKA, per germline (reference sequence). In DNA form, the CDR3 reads TGCAGTGCGACAGGGATGAGCTCTGGGGCCAACGTCCTGACTTTC. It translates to CSATGMSSGANVLTF.

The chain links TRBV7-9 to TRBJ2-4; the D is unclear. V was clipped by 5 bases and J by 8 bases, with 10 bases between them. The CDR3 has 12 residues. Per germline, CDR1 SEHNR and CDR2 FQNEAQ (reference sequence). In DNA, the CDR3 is TGTGCCAGCAGCCCCTGGCCGGACATTCAGTACTTC. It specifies CASSPWPDIQYF. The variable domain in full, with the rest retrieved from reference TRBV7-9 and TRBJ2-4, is DTGVSQNPRHKITKRGQNVTFRCDPISEHNRLYWYRQTLGQGPEFLTYFQNEAQLEKSRLLSDRFSAERPKGSFSTLEIQRTEQGDSAMYLCASSPWPDIQYFGAGTRLSVL.

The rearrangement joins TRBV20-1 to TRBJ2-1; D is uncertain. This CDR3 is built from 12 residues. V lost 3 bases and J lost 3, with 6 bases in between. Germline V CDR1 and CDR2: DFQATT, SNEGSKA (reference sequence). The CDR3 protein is CSARDLYNEQFF. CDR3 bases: TGCAGTGCTAGGGATCTCTACAATGAGCAGTTCTTC.

The CDR3 loop is CASSLAPTSGGLYNEQFF. The CDR3 region has the DNA TGTGCCAGCAGCTTAGCGCCCACTAGCGGGGGCCTCTACAATGAGCAGTTCTTC. J is TRBJ2-1 and V is TRBV7-6, with 11 bases aligning to TRBD2. The germline V gene encodes CDR1 SGHVS and CDR2 FNYEAQ. After removal of 0 bases from V and 3 bases from J, the junction contained 7 bases not matched to a gene. This CDR3 has 18 amino acids.

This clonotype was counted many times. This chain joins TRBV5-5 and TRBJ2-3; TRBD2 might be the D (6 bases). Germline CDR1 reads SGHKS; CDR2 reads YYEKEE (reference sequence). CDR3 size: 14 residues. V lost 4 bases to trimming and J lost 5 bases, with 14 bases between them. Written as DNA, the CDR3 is TGTGCCAGCAGCGCAGCTAGCGTCGGAGATACGCAGTATTTT. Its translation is CASSAASVGDTQYF.